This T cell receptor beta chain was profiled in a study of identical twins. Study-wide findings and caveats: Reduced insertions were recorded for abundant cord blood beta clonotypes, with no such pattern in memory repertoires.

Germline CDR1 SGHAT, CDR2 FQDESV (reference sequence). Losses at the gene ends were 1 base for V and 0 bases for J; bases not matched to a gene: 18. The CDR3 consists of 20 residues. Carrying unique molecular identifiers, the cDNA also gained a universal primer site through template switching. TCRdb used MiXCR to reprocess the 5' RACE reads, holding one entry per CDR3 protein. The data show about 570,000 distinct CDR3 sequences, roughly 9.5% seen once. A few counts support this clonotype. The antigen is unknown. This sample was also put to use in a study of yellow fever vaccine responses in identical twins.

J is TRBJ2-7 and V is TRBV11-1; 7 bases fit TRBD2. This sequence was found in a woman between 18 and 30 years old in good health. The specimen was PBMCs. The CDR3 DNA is TGTGCCAGCAGCTTAGGGCTAGGGGCGGGGGTCCAACCTTACTCCTACGAGCAGTACTTC. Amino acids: CASSLGLGAGVQPYSYEQYF.